The 7 T cell receptor beta chains presented below share a single source sample, sequenced in a study of patients and donors after allogeneic stem cell transplantation. From the RT-PCR reads, TCRdb called clonotypes with MiXCR, one entry per CDR3 protein. The repertoire holds hundreds of thousands of distinct CDR3 sequences, with under 20% as singletons. The sample comprised blood, either unsorted or a sorted T cell fraction (not recorded which). The source is a human donor who was either an allogeneic HSCT recipient or a stem cell or donor lymphocyte infusion donor (not recorded which). It is not recorded whose cells these are; they may come from a transplant donor.

This clonotype was detected only a few times. The chain uses TRBV4-1 and TRBJ2-7; 7 nucleotides agree with TRBD1. CDR1 MGHRA and CDR2 YSYEKL come from the germline V gene. J gave up 6 bases and V 4 bases, and 12 bases lay outside the gene matches. The CDR3 is 15 amino acids. The CDR3, as DNA: TGCGCCAGCAGCCTCCGGACAGGTTCCCTGGGCGAGCAGTACTTC. It is translated as CASSLRTGSLGEQYF.

This clonotype was recorded many times. The gene calls are TRBV5-1 and TRBJ2-7, with D perhaps matching TRBD1 (6 bases). Germline-derived CDR1 and CDR2 are SGHRS and YFSETQ. The CDR3 is made up of 13 amino acids. Trimming took off 1 base at V and 2 bases at J, with 7 bases between the two ends. The CDR3 coding sequence is TGCGCCAGCAGCTTGACAGGGACCTACGAGCAGTACTTC. Protein: CASSLTGTYEQYF.

The rearrangement joins TRBV4-1 to TRBJ2-1, with a possible D match to TRBD2 (6 bases). Trimming cost V 0 bases and J 6 bases, with 21 bases left between them. CDR1 is MGHRA and CDR2 is YSYEKL in the germline V gene. The CDR3 is 18 amino acids. This CDR3 reads CASSQESGPTQSVNEQFF. In DNA, the CDR3 is TGCGCCAGCAGCCAAGAAAGCGGGCCCACCCAATCGGTCAATGAGCAGTTCTTC.

V is TRBV6-1 and J is TRBJ1-1, with 10 bases fitting TRBD1. The trim removed 7 bases at V and 2 bases at J, leaving 13 bases unmatched. The CDR3 sequence is 17 residues long. The germline V gene has CDR1 MNHNS and CDR2 SASEGT. The CDR3 DNA follows: TGTGCCAGCAAAAAACACCGGGACAGGGGATATAACACTGAAGCTTTCTTT. Translated: CASKKHRDRGYNTEAFF.

The chain uses TRBV7-2 and TRBJ2-2, with TRBD2 matching over 10 bases. This CDR3 has 16 amino acids. CDR1 is SGHTA and CDR2 is FQGNSA in the germline V gene. Losses at the gene ends were 4 bases for V and 5 bases for J; bases not matched to a gene: 7. Here the CDR3 reads CASSSRLAGETGELFF. CDR3 DNA sequence: TGTGCCAGCAGCTCGAGACTAGCGGGCGAAACCGGGGAGCTGTTTTTT.

This clonotype has a count of ten or more. V usage is TRBV6-1 and J usage is TRBJ2-7; possibly TRBD1 for D (5 bases). The CDR3 is made up of 14 amino acids. Trimming left V 7 bases short and J 3 bases short, with 16 bases between. CDR1 MNHNS and CDR2 SASEGT come from the germline V gene. CDR3 sequence (DNA): TGTGCCAGCACCCCCCGGCAGGGTGACTACGAGCAGTACTTC. This sequence encodes CASTPRQGDYEQYF.

This clonotype occurred a few times. V and J are TRBV7-9 and TRBJ2-1, with D tentatively TRBD2 (5 bases). Germline V lookup: CDR1 SEHNR, CDR2 FQNEAQ (reference sequence). With 2 bases removed from V and 2 bases from J, the gap between germline ends came to 16 bases. The CDR3 runs 17 residues. CDR3: CASSLSDHGVTYNEQFF. CDR3 DNA: TGTGCCAGCAGCTTATCTGACCACGGGGTCACCTACAATGAGCAGTTCTTC.